This T cell receptor (beta chain) emerged from a study of shared clonotypes between healthy human individuals. Germline assignment: CDR1 SGHVS and CDR2 FQNEAQ. V lost 8 bases, J lost 2 bases, and 14 bases lay in between. The CDR3 is made up of 14 amino acids. Every immunoSEQ plate was one replicate of a subset's evenly spread DNA. Here immunoSEQ multiplex PCR was the method, and the copy in TCRdb shows in-frame clones only, minus some. The data show more than 2 million clones, about 95% seen once. CD45RO-negative CD8 cells positively selected for CCR7 made up the naive population, which excluded terminally differentiated effector memory CD45RA+ cells.

The sequence was obtained from a man younger than 35 in good health. The V call is TRBV7-8, the J call TRBJ2-3; D unresolved. Sequencing was done on a sample of naive CD8+ T cells sorted from blood. The CDR3 region is CASRAAVVTDTQYF. The CDR3 DNA reads TGTGCCAGCCGCGCGGCGGTAGTCACAGATACGCAGTATTTT.